The clone carrying this TCR beta chain turned up a few times. The antigen is undetermined. This record comes from a study of CD8 T cells in ankylosing spondylitis. General study results and limits: Roughly eight highly homologous variants formed a TCR beta motif that appeared characteristic of ankylosing spondylitis blood.

One entry per CDR3 protein, called by TCRdb with MiXCR from the 5' RACE reads. The top ten hold about 0.5% of the sample, which has around 770,000 distinct CDR3 sequences, 12% seen once. Trimming removed 2 bases from V and 9 bases from J, with 16 bases in between. This CDR3 is built from 14 residues. Germline CDR1 is KGHSH and CDR2 is LQKENI. The sequence was obtained from a male donor with ankylosing spondylitis. Sequencing was carried out using blood, either unsorted or a sorted T cell fraction (not recorded which). The chain uses TRBV18 and TRBJ1-1; D is uncertain. The CDR3 sequence is CASSPGPRLVQAFF. In DNA, the CDR3 is TGTGCCAGCTCACCAGGACCACGTCTCGTTCAAGCTTTCTTT.